This TCR beta chain was sequenced in a study of cytomegalovirus exposure and HLA in healthy donors. The germline V gene has CDR1 SGHDT and CDR2 YYEEEE. V trimming: 4 bases; J trimming: 5 bases; junction bases outside the gene matches: 6. The CDR3 has 15 residues. PCR amplification relied on 60 Vbeta primers (plus 13 Jbeta primers). TCRdb keeps only in-frame clones here, not all; method: immunoSEQ multiplex PCR. This table holds 250,000 to 300,000 clones, 80% to 90% found once. At collection, donors were nominally healthy, but unrecorded immune exposures were probable. This chain links TRBV5-6 with TRBJ2-2; 9 nucleotides align to TRBD2. The TCR sequence derives from a middle-aged woman in good health and CMV-seropositive. The sequenced material came from PBMCs. CDR3 in amino acids: CASSGSGRGTGELFF. CDR3 nucleotide sequence: TGTGCCAGCAGCGGTAGCGGGAGAGGGACCGGGGAGCTGTTTTTT.